The clone carrying this T cell receptor beta chain was recorded at least ten times. Its antigen remains unidentified. The sample comes from a study of response to subunit inactivated influenza vaccine. One entry per CDR3 protein results from TCRdb running MiXCR on the RT-PCR reads. Of around 850,000 distinct CDR3 sequences listed, roughly 20% were seen once; the top ten hold approximately 10%. Trimming shortened V by 6 bases and J by 5 bases, and 7 bases separated the two germline ends. The CDR3 spans 11 residues. The study, taken as a whole, reports: Authors suggested each seasonal flu vaccination may recruit only limited numbers of new T cells.

The clonotype was recovered from a man aged 45-65 years who received an inactivated influenza vaccine. Sequenced here: PBMCs from blood, sampled around 5 days after vaccination. The genes are TRBV12-3 or TRBV12-4 and TRBJ1-2, with D tentatively TRBD1 (6 bases). In nucleotides, the CDR3 is TGTGCCAGCAGCACAGGGTATGGCTACACCTTC. Encoded protein: CASSTGYGYTF.